This T cell receptor beta chain was obtained from a study of Ad26.COV2.S vaccination and SARS-CoV-2 variants. For the study at large: Ad26.COV2.S given intramuscularly, once or twice 56 days apart. Findings and limits, study-wide: After vaccination, reports described spike-specific CD8+ and CD4+ T cell responses as showing substantial breadth.

Profiled with immunoSEQ multiplex PCR; TCRdb holds only in-frame clones, not every one. The sample lists around 300,000 clones, around 89% seen once, with around 6.4% in the top ten. Treatment: some 20 received Ad26.COV2.S at low or high dose, single or two shots; five or six received placebo; per-sample allocation not given. Specimen acquisition occurred on day 63 following the initial vaccine or placebo injection. Aged 18-55 years, donor was enrolled in Boston around 2020. An Ad26 vector that expressed Wuhan-strain SARS-CoV-2 spike constituted the vaccine. The sample holds one count of this clone. Its antigen is unidentified. Germline V gene lookup returns CDR1 SGHTA and CDR2 FQGNSA. The CDR3 totals 14 residues. V was trimmed by 4 bases and J by 3 bases, leaving 10 bases between them.

This specimen consisted of peripheral blood, obtained in a trial of Ad26.COV2.S vaccine versus placebo. This TCR was recovered from a person aged 18-65 years who received the Ad26.COV2.S COVID-19 vaccine or a placebo. V gene TRBV7-2 combines with J gene TRBJ2-4; no clear D. CDR3 loop: CASSSVYGKNIQYF. CDR3 nucleotides: TGTGCCAGCAGCTCAGTCTACGGCAAAAACATTCAGTACTTC. Variable domain in full (rest from reference TRBV7-2 and TRBJ2-4): GAGVSQSPSNKVTEKGKDVELRCDPISGHTALYWYRQSLGQGLEFLIYFQGNSAPDKSGLPSDRFSAERTGGSVSTLTIQRTQQEDSAVYLCASSSVYGKNIQYFGAGTRLSVL.